Listed below are T cell receptor beta chains from one sample, sequenced in a study of T cell responses to AZD1222 COVID-19 vaccine. Some clones are missing from TCRdb's copy, which holds only in-frame ones; the method was immunoSEQ multiplex PCR. The sample yields approximately 120,000 clones, approximately 90% seen once. The sample in question was peripheral blood, obtained on day 0 of AZD1222 vaccination. The receptors here all came from an adult in good health. Both conserved end residues are part of each CDR3. D genes are given only for firm matches. Rows may omit the clone size; those that give it use once, few, many or a size class.

D gene,J gene,CDR3 length,clone size,V gene,CDR3 protein,CDR3 DNA
TRBD1,TRBJ1-1,15,-,TRBV28,CASSPATGGHTEAFF,TGTGCCAGCAGTCCAGCCACAGGGGGGCACACTGAAGCTTTCTTT
-,TRBJ2-4,14,few,TRBV30,CAWTDSYFKNIQYF,TGTGCCTGGACCGACAGCTACTTCAAAAACATTCAGTACTTC
-,TRBJ2-1,15,-,TRBV3-1/TRBV3-2,CASSQGGALYNEQFF,TGTGCCAGCAGCCAAGGTGGGGCCCTCTACAATGAGCAGTTCTTC
TRBD1,TRBJ1-1,18,-,TRBV28,CASSLLGGGREILTEAFF,TGTGCCAGCAGTTTATTAGGAGGGGGCAGGGAAATTCTAACTGAAGCTTTCTTT
-,TRBJ2-7,12,-,TRBV10-2,CASSPNGDEQYF,TGCGCCAGCAGCCCCAACGGGGACGAGCAGTACTTC
-,TRBJ1-1,13,-,TRBV9,CASSALPPGRAFF,TGTGCCAGCAGCGCCCTTCCTCCCGGAAGGGCTTTCTTT
-,TRBJ1-1,14,-,TRBV11-2,CASILGTANTEAFF,TGTGCCAGCATCCTGGGAACGGCGAACACTGAAGCTTTCTTT
-,TRBJ1-2,14,-,TRBV6-5,CASKKLGGDYGYTF,TGTGCCAGCAAGAAACTAGGGGGGGACTATGGCTACACCTTC
-,TRBJ2-1,17,-,TRBV9,CASSVDPGGRYYNEQFF,TGTGCCAGCAGCGTAGACCCGGGGGGCAGATACTACAATGAGCAGTTCTTC
TRBD2,TRBJ2-7,18,once,TRBV5-5,CASSSPKGNAGGKNEQYF,TGTGCCAGCAGCTCCCCCAAGGGAAATGCGGGGGGGAAAAACGAGCAGTACTTC
-,TRBJ1-1,14,-,TRBV18,CASSPGSANTEAFF,TGTGCCAGCTCACCAGGCAGTGCGAACACTGAAGCTTTCTTT
-,TRBJ1-4,13,-,TRBV3-1/TRBV3-2,CASSQNGKEKLFF,TGTGCCAGCAGCCAAAACGGGAAGGAAAAACTGTTTTTT
-,TRBJ1-6,14,-,TRBV19,CASRYGTNNSPLHF,TGTGCCAGTAGGTACGGGACCAATAATTCACCCCTCCACTTT
-,TRBJ1-2,13,-,TRBV7-9,CASSLTGPGRYTF,TGTGCCAGCAGCCTCACAGGGCCCGGACGCTACACCTTC
TRBD1,TRBJ1-6,15,once,TRBV6-5,CASSPGQGANSPLHF,TGTGCCAGCAGTCCGGGGCAGGGGGCTAATTCACCCCTCCACTTT
-,TRBJ1-2,10,once,TRBV28,CASSSNGYTF,TGTGCCAGCAGTTCCAATGGCTACACCTTC
-,TRBJ1-1,15,-,TRBV9,CASSVAPGRVTEAFF,TGTGCCAGCAGCGTAGCCCCAGGGCGGGTCACTGAAGCTTTCTTT
TRBD1,TRBJ1-2,14,once,TRBV5-6,CASSYPGQGRGYTF,TGTGCCAGCAGCTATCCGGGACAGGGCAGGGGCTACACCTTC
TRBD2,TRBJ2-7,15,-,TRBV3-1/TRBV3-2,CASGLIGTSSYEQYF,TGTGCCAGCGGACTTATCGGGACTAGCTCCTACGAGCAGTACTTC
TRBD1,TRBJ2-7,15,-,TRBV6-5,CASSYGGQLTYEQYF,TGTGCCAGCAGTTACGGGGGACAGTTGACCTACGAGCAGTACTTC
-,TRBJ2-7,14,-,TRBV2,CASLRDGGSYEQYF,TGTGCCAGCCTCCGGGACGGAGGGTCCTACGAGCAGTACTTC
TRBD2,TRBJ2-7,16,-,TRBV6-4,CASSSLAGAPTYEQYF,TGTGCCAGCAGTTCTCTAGCGGGGGCCCCCACTTACGAGCAGTACTTC
-,TRBJ2-1,14,-,TRBV7-2,CASVGGGKYNEQFF,TGTGCCAGCGTAGGCGGGGGCAAGTACAATGAGCAGTTCTTC
TRBD2,TRBJ2-7,18,-,TRBV4-2,CASSQVSLAGDRSYEQYF,TGTGCCAGCAGCCAAGTCTCCCTAGCGGGGGACCGCTCCTACGAGCAGTACTTC
-,TRBJ1-1,14,-,TRBV27,CASSPIRPSRGALF,TGTGCCAGCAGTCCCATCCGGCCCAGCCGTGGGGCTCTCTTT
TRBD1,TRBJ2-7,15,-,TRBV27,CASSPPDRADYEQYF,TGTGCCAGCAGTCCACCTGACAGGGCTGACTACGAGCAGTACTTC
-,TRBJ2-5,13,-,TRBV6-2/TRBV6-3,CASSRLLQETQYF,TGTGCCAGCAGTCGCCTCCTCCAAGAGACCCAGTACTTC
-,TRBJ1-5,13,-,TRBV7-9,CASSLPDSQVQHF,TGTGCCAGCAGCTTACCGGACAGTCAGGTCCAGCATTTT
TRBD2,TRBJ2-3,16,-,TRBV5-1,CASSSGLAESTDTQYF,TGCGCCAGCAGCTCGGGACTAGCGGAGAGCACAGATACGCAGTATTTT
-,TRBJ1-1,14,-,TRBV28,CASSLLGRNTEAFF,TGTGCCAGCAGTTTATTGGGGAGGAACACTGAAGCTTTCTTT
TRBD1,TRBJ1-1,16,once,TRBV2,CASSGQGAILNTEAFF,TGTGCCAGCAGTGGACAGGGGGCCATATTGAACACTGAAGCTTTCTTT
TRBD1,TRBJ1-5,16,-,TRBV7-6,CASSLTGEEGNQPQHF,TGTGCCAGCAGCTTGACAGGGGAAGAGGGGAATCAGCCCCAGCATTTT